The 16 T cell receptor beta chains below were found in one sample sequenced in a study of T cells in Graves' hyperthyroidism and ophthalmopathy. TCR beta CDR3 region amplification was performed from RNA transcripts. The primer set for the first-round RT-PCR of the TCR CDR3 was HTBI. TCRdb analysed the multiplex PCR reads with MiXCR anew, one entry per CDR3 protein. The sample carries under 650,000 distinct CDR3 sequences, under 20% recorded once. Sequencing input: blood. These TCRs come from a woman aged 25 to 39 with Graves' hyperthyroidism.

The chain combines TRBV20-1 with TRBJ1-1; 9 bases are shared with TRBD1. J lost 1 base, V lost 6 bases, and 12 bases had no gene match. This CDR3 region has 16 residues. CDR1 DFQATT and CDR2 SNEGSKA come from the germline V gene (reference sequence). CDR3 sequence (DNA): TGCAGTGCAAGACTCAATACAGGGGGCCGGAACACTGAAGCTTTCTTT. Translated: CSARLNTGGRNTEAFF.

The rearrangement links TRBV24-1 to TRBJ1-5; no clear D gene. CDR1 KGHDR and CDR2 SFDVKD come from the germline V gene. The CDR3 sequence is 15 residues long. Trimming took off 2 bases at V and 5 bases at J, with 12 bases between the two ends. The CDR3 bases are TGTGCCACCAGTGATTCCCAGTACAATGATCAGCCCCAGCATTTT. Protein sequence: CATSDSQYNDQPQHF.

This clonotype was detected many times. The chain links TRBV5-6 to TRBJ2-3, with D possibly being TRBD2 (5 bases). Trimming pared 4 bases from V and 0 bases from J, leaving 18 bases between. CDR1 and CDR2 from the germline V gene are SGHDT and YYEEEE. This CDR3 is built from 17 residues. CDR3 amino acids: CASSDYSKHYSTDTQYF. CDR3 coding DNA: TGTGCCAGCAGCGACTATTCGAAGCATTATAGCACAGATACGCAGTATTTT.

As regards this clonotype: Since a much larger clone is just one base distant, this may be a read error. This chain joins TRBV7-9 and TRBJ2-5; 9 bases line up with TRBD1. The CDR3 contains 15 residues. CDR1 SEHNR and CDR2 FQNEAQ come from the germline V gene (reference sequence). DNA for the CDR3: TGTGCCAGCAGCTTAGAACAGGGGGCGAGGGAGACCCAGTGCTTC. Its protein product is CASSLEQGARETQCF. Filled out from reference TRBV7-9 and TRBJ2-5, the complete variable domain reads DTGVSQNPRHKITKRGQNVTFRCDPISEHNRLYWYRQTLGQGPEFLTYFQNEAQLEKSRLLSDRFSAERPKGSFSTLEIQRTEQGDSAMYLCASSLEQGARETQCFGPGTRLLVL.

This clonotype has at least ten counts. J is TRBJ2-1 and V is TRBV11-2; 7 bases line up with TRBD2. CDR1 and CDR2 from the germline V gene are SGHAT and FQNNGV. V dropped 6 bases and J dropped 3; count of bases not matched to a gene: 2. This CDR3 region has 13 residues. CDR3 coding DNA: TGTGCCAGCAGTCGGACTAGCTACAATGAGCAGTTCTTC. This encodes CASSRTSYNEQFF.

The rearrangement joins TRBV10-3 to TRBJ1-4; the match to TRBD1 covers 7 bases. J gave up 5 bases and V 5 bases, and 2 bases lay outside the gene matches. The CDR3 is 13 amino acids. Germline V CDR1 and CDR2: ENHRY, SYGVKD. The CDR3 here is CAISWGQNEKLFF. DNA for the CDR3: TGTGCCATCAGTTGGGGACAGAATGAAAAACTGTTTTTT.

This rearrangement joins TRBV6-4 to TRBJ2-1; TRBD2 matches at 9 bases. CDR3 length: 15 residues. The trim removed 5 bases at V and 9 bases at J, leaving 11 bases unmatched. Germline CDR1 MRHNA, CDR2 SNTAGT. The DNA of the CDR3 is TGTGCCAGCAGTCTGGCTAGCGGGGCCTTCGGTGAGCAGTTCTTC. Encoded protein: CASSLASGAFGEQFF.

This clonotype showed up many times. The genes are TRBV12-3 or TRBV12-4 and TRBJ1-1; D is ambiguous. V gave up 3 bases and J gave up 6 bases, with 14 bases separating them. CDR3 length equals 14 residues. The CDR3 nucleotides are TGTGCCAGCAGTTTTAGGGCAGGCGGGGCTGAAGCTTTCTTT. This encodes CASSFRAGGAEAFF.

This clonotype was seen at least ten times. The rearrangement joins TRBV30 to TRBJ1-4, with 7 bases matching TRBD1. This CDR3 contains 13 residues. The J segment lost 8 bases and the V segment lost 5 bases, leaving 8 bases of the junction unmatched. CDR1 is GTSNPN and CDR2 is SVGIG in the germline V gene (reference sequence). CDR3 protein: CAWDDRAGEKLFF. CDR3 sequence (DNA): TGTGCCTGGGATGACAGGGCAGGAGAAAAACTGTTTTTT.

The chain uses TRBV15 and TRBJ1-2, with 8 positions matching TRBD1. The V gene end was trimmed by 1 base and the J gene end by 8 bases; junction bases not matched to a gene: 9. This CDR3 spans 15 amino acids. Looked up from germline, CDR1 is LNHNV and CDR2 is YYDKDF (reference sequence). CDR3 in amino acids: CATSRVRTGSSGYTF. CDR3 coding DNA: TGTGCCACCAGCAGAGTTAGGACAGGGTCGAGCGGCTACACCTTC. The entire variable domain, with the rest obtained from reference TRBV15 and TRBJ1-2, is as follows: DAMVIQNPRYQVTQFGKPVTLSCSQTLNHNVMYWYQQKSSQAPKLLFHYYDKDFNNEADTPDNFQSRRPNTSFCFLDIRSPGLGDTAMYLCATSRVRTGSSGYTFGSGTRLTVV.

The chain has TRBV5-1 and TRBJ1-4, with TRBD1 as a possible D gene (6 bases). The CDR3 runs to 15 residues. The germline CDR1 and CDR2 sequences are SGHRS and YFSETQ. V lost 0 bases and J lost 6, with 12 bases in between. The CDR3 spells CASSLEPGAYEKLFF. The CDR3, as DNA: TGCGCCAGCAGCTTGGAACCAGGGGCTTATGAAAAACTGTTTTTT.

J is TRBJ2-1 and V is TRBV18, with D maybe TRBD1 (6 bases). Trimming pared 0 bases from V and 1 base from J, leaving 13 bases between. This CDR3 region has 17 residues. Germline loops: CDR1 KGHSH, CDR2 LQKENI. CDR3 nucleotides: TGTGCCAGCTCACCACCCCAGGGGACGAATTCCTACAATGAGCAGTTCTTC. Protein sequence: CASSPPQGTNSYNEQFF.

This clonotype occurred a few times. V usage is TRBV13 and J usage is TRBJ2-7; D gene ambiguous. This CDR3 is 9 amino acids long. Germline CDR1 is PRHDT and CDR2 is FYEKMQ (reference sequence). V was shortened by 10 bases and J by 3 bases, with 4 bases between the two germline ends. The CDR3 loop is CATFYEQYF. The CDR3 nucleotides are TGTGCCACCTTCTACGAGCAGTACTTC. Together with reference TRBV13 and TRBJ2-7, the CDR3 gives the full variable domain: AAGVIQSPRHLIKEKRETATLKCYPIPRHDTVYWYQQGPGQDPQFLISFYEKMQSDKGSIPDRFSAQQFSDYHSELNMSSLELGDSALYFCATFYEQYFGPGTRLTVT.

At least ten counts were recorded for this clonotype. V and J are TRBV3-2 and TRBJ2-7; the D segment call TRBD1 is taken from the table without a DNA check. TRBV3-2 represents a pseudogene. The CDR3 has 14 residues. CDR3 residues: CASSQWAASYEQYF. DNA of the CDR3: TGTGCCAGCAGCCAATGGGCGGCTTCCTACGAGCAGTACTTC.

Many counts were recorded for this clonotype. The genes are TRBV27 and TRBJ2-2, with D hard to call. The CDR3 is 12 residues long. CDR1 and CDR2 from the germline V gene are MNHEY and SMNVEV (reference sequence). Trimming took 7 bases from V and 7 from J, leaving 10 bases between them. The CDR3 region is CASTIGGGELFF. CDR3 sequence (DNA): TGTGCCAGCACTATTGGTGGCGGGGAGCTGTTTTTT.

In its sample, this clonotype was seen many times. CDR3 sequence reads: CASSQDRRDSYYGYTF. CDR3 nucleotide sequence: TGTGCCAGCAGCCAAGATCGGCGGGATTCTTACTATGGCTACACCTTC. The gene calls are TRBV14 and TRBJ1-2; D not resolved. The CDR3 consists of 16 residues. From germline, CDR1 is SGHDN and CDR2 FVKESK. Trimming took 0 bases from V and 3 from J, leaving 14 bases between them.